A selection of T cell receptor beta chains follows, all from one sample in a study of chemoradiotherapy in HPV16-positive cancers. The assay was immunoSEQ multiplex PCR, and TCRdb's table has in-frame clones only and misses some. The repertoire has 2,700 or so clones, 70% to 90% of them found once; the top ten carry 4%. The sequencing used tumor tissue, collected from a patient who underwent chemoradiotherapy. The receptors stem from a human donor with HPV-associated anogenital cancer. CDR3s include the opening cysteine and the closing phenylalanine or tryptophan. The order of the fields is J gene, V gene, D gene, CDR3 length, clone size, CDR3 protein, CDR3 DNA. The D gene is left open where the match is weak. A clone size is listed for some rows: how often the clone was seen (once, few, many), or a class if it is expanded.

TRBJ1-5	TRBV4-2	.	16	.	CASSQDPRGNNQPQHF	TGTGCCAGCAGCCAAGATCCCCGGGGGAACAATCAGCCCCAGCATTTT
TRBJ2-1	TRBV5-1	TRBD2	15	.	CATTQLAGAPNEQFF	TGCGCCACAACACAACTAGCGGGAGCACCGAATGAGCAGTTCTTC
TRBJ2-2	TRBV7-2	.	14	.	CASSYGANTGELFF	TGTGCCAGCAGCTATGGAGCGAACACCGGGGAGCTGTTTTTT
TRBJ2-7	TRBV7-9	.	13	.	CASSLDPFYEQYF	TGTGCCAGCAGCTTAGATCCCTTCTACGAGCAGTACTTC
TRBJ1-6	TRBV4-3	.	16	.	CASSQDSQGISSPLHF	TGCGCCAGCAGCCAAGATTCCCAGGGGATCAGTTCACCCCTCCACTTT
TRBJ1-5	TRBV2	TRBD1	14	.	CASNLQGSNQPQHF	TGTGCCAGCAACCTACAGGGGAGCAATCAGCCCCAGCATTTT
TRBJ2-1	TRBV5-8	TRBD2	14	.	CASSFGGSRNEQFF	TGTGCCAGCAGCTTTGGCGGGAGCAGGAATGAGCAGTTCTTC
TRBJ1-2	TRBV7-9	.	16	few	CASSQQAGTSDYGYTF	TGTGCCAGCAGTCAGCAGGCAGGGACGAGTGACTATGGCTACACCTTC
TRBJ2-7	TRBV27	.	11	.	CAIALGPWPRF	TGTGCCATCGCCCTGGGTCCTTGGCCTCGCTTC
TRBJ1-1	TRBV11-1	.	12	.	CASSSGQHEAFF	TGTGCCAGCAGCTCCGGCCAACATGAAGCTTTCTTT
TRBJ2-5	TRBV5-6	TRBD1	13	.	CASGRQGLETQYF	TGTGCCAGCGGACGACAGGGGTTAGAGACCCAGTACTTC
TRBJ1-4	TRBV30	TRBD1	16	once	CAWSGDRGYRNEKLFF	TGTGCCTGGAGTGGGGACAGGGGTTATCGAAATGAAAAACTGTTTTTT
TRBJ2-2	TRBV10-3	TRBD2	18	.	CAISERRLAGANTGELFF	TGTGCCATCAGTGAGCGCCGACTAGCGGGAGCCAACACCGGGGAGCTGTTTTTT
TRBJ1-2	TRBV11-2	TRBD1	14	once	CASSLTTGGVGYTF	TGTGCCAGCAGCTTAACAACAGGGGGGGTTGGCTACACCTTC
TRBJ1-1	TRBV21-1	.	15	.	CASSKEPGEDTEAFF	TGTGCCAGCAGCAAAGAGCCGGGCGAGGACACTGAAGCTTTCTTT
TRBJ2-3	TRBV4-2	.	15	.	CASSSRGGPTDTQYF	TGTGCCAGCAGCTCCAGGGGGGGACCCACAGATACGCAGTATTTT
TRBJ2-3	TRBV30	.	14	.	CAWSDSGSTDTQYF	TGTGCCTGGAGTGATAGCGGAAGCACAGATACGCAGTATTTT
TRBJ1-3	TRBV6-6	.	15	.	CASRIQGTSGNTIYF	TGTGCCAGCAGGATACAGGGAACATCTGGAAACACCATATATTTT
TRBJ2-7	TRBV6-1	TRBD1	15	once	CASSEWTGSSYEQYF	TGTGCCAGCAGTGAGTGGACAGGGAGCTCCTACGAGCAGTACTTC
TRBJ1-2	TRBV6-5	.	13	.	CASSQRTQYDYTF	TGTGCCAGCAGCCAACGGACCCAATATGACTACACCTTC
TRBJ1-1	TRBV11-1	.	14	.	CASSLYEVNTEAFF	TGTGCCAGCAGCCTCTACGAAGTTAACACTGAAGCTTTCTTT
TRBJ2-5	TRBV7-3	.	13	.	CASSLSRDETQYF	TGTGCCAGCAGCTTAAGTCGGGACGAGACCCAGTACTTC
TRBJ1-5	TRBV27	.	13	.	CASSPQGQQPQHF	TGTGCCAGCAGTCCACAGGGTCAACAGCCCCAGCATTTT
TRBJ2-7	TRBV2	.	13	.	CASTRGGSYEQYF	TGTGCCAGCACGAGGGGTGGCTCCTACGAGCAGTACTTC
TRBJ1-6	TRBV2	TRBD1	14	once	CASSVGQGSSPLHF	TGTGCCAGCAGTGTTGGACAGGGGAGTTCACCCCTCCACTTT
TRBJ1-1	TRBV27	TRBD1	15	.	CASSLSTGMNTEAFF	TGTGCCAGCAGTTTATCGACAGGGATGAACACTGAAGCTTTCTTT
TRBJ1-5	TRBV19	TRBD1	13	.	CASRDRGNQPQHF	TGTGCCAGCCGGGACAGGGGCAATCAGCCCCAGCATTTT
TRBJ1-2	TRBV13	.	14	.	CASSLTEEDRGYTF	TGTGCCAGCAGCTTAACTGAAGAGGATAGGGGCTACACCTTC
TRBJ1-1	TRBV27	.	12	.	CASSLVGREAFF	TGTGCCAGCAGCCTTGTGGGCCGTGAAGCTTTCTTT
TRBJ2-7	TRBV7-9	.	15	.	CASSHSAGASYEQYF	TGTGCCAGCAGCCATTCAGCGGGCGCCTCCTACGAGCAGTACTTC
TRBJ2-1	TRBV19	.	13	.	CASSIRAWNEQFF	TGTGCCAGTAGTATCCGGGCTTGGAATGAGCAGTTCTTC
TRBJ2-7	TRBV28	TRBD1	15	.	CASSPPRTGSYEQYF	TGTGCCAGCAGTCCACCCAGGACAGGGTCCTACGAGCAGTACTTC
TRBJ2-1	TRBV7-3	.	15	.	CASSQMGPSYNEQFF	TGTGCCAGCAGCCAAATGGGGCCCTCCTACAATGAGCAGTTCTTC
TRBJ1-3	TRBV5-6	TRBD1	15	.	CASSPLTTGGNTIYF	TGTGCCAGCAGCCCACTTACGACAGGGGGAAACACCATATATTTT
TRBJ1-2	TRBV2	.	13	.	CASSEGRIYGYTF	TGTGCCAGCAGTGAAGGGCGGATCTATGGCTACACCTTC
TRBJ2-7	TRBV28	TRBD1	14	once	CASSIPGQLYEQYF	TGTGCCAGCAGTATCCCGGGACAGCTCTACGAGCAGTACTTC
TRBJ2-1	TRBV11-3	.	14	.	CASSPYHRNNEQFF	TGTGCCAGCAGCCCCTACCACAGGAACAATGAGCAGTTCTTC
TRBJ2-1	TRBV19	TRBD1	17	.	CASSIGPRDRAFNEQFF	TGTGCCAGTAGTATAGGACCCCGGGACAGGGCATTCAATGAGCAGTTCTTC
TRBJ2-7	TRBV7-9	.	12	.	CASSPDTYEQYF	TGTGCCAGCAGCCCGGACACCTACGAGCAGTACTTC
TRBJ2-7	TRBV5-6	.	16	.	CASSLVPRVPSYEQYF	TGTGCCAGCAGCTTGGTCCCCAGGGTACCCTCCTACGAGCAGTACTTC
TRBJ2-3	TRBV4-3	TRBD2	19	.	CASSQRLTGTSGLTDTQYF	TGCGCCAGCAGCCAGAGACTTACCGGGACTAGCGGCCTCACAGATACGCAGTATTTT
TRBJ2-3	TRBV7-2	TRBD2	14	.	CASSPRAGADTQYF	TGTGCCAGCAGCCCTCGAGCGGGAGCAGATACGCAGTATTTT
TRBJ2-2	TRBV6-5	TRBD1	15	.	CASSFLDRDTGELFF	TGCGCCAGCAGTTTTCTGGACAGGGACACCGGGGAGCTGTTTTTT
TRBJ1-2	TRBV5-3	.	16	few	CARSFLIGQLYYGYTF	TGTGCCAGAAGCTTCCTAATAGGACAGCTCTACTATGGCTACACCTTC
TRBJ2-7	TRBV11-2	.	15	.	CASSLRTGRSYEQYF	TGTGCCAGCAGCTTACGAACGGGGAGATCCTACGAGCAGTACTTC
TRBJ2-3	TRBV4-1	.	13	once	CASSQLGPDTQYF	TGCGCCAGCAGCCAACTGGGCCCGGATACGCAGTATTTT
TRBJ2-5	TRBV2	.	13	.	CASRMSQKTQQYF	TGTGCCAGCAGGATGTCCCAAAAAACCCAGCAGTACTTC
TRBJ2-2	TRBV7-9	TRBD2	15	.	CASSLGRLAGDPQRF	TGTGCCAGCAGCTTAGGAAGACTAGCGGGAGACCCTCAAAGGTTT
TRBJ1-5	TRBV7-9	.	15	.	CASSPGWGDNQPQHF	TGTGCCAGCAGCCCCGGATGGGGGGACAATCAGCCCCAGCATTTT
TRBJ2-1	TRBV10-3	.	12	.	CAISDSYNEQFF	TGTGCCATCAGTGATTCCTACAATGAGCAGTTCTTC
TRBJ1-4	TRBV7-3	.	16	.	CASSLTWNRDNEKLFF	TGTGCCAGCAGCTTAACTTGGAACAGGGATAATGAAAAACTGTTTTTT